Listed below are T cell receptor beta chains from one sample, sequenced in a study of post-analysis software for immune sequencing data. TCRdb re-analysed the PCR reads in MiXCR, keeping a single row per CDR3 protein. In the table there are about 820,000 distinct CDR3 sequences, around 50% of which are singletons. Sequences were obtained from blood. The receptors originated from a girl under 18 with multiple sclerosis. Both conserved end residues are part of each CDR3. D genes are given only for firm matches. Size tells how often a clone was seen (once, few, many) or the class of an expanded clone, and some rows leave it out.

D,size,V,J,CDR3,DNA
TRBD1,.,TRBV2,TRBJ2-7,CAGTGQGPGEQYF,TGTGCCGGCACAGGACAGGGGCCTGGCGAGCAGTACTTC
.,.,TRBV12-3/TRBV12-4,TRBJ2-5,CASSPPAGQSRTQYF,TGTGCCAGCAGTCCCCCAGCGGGACAGAGTAGGACCCAGTACTTC
TRBD2,few,TRBV20-1,TRBJ2-3,CSATSGGVASSTDTQYF,TGCAGTGCTACTAGCGGGGGGGTCGCCTCTAGCACAGATACGCAGTATTTT
TRBD1,.,TRBV28,TRBJ2-5,CASRIPGQGETQYF,TGTGCCAGCCGAATACCCGGACAGGGGGAGACCCAGTACTTC
.,few,TRBV28,TRBJ2-7,CASSQLRSEQYF,TGTGCCAGCAGCCAACTCCGTAGCGAGCAGTACTTC
TRBD1,few,TRBV20-1,TRBJ1-4,CSARGTGNEKLFF,TGCAGTGCTAGAGGGACAGGGAATGAAAAACTGTTTTTT
.,.,TRBV4-2,TRBJ2-3,CASSPYLAGDTQYF,TGTGCCAGCAGCCCTTACCTCGCGGGAGATACGCAGTATTTT
.,.,TRBV6-2/TRBV6-3,TRBJ2-1,CASSTPSWGGNNEQFF,TGTGCCAGCAGTACCCCCTCTTGGGGGGGCAACAATGAGCAGTTCTTC
TRBD2,few,TRBV6-6,TRBJ2-1,CASWRGSGTPIEQFF,TGTGCCAGTTGGAGGGGTAGCGGGACCCCCATTGAGCAGTTCTTC
.,.,TRBV15,TRBJ2-2,CATSRSWVTGELFF,TGTGCCACCAGCAGGAGTTGGGTCACCGGGGAGCTGTTTTTT
TRBD2,once,TRBV9,TRBJ2-3,CASSPRLGREGTDTQYF,TGTGCCAGCAGCCCACGCCTTGGGCGGGAGGGCACAGATACGCAGTATTTT
.,once,TRBV5-5,TRBJ2-7,CASSYAPGDYEQYF,TGTGCCAGCAGTTACGCCCCCGGGGACTACGAGCAGTACTTC
.,few,TRBV27,TRBJ2-1,CASSWGYGEQFF,TGTGCCAGCAGTTGGGGGTACGGTGAGCAGTTCTTC
TRBD1,.,TRBV12-3/TRBV12-4,TRBJ2-5,CASSDLTRGQGARETQYF,TGTGCCAGCAGTGACCTTACACGGGGACAGGGGGCCCGCGAGACCCAGTACTTC
.,.,TRBV12-3/TRBV12-4,TRBJ2-5,CASSSFEETQYF,TGTGCCAGCAGCAGCTTTGAAGAGACCCAGTACTTC
.,few,TRBV20-1,TRBJ2-7,CSASHPGRNSYEQYF,TGCAGTGCTAGTCACCCGGGACGGAATTCCTACGAGCAGTACTTC
.,.,TRBV5-1,TRBJ2-3,CASSDRVSGDTQYF,TGCGCCAGCAGCGACCGGGTCTCTGGAGATACGCAGTATTTT
TRBD2,once,TRBV5-1,TRBJ2-1,CASSSPAGDNEQFF,TGCGCCAGCAGCTCCCCTGCGGGGGACAATGAGCAGTTCTTC
.,.,TRBV2,TRBJ1-2,CASSEENTGNGYTF,TGTGCCAGCAGTGAAGAGAACACAGGGAACGGCTACACCTTC
TRBD2,few,TRBV9,TRBJ2-1,CASSVGGTSDEQFF,TGTGCCAGCAGCGTTGGAGGGACTAGCGATGAGCAGTTCTTC
.,.,TRBV29-1,TRBJ2-7,CSASKGVEQYF,TGCAGCGCATCAAAGGGGGTCGAGCAGTACTTC
.,few,TRBV12-3/TRBV12-4,TRBJ2-1,CASSLRERTYNEQFF,TGTGCCAGCAGTTTACGGGAGAGGACCTACAATGAGCAGTTCTTC
.,few,TRBV29-1,TRBJ1-2,CSVNKGQTNYGYTF,TGCAGCGTAAATAAGGGACAAACTAACTATGGCTACACCTTC
.,.,TRBV5-1,TRBJ2-2,CASSFRQDAGELFF,TGCGCCAGCAGCTTCAGACAGGACGCCGGGGAGCTGTTTTTT